The clone carrying this TCR beta chain was picked up many times. What it binds is unknown. The sample belongs to a study of early T cells in non-severe SARS-CoV-2 infection. Study information: Bulk RNA taken from unsorted whole blood was sequenced, leaving chains unpaired.

Findings and limits, study-wide: VDJdb matching favored anti-spike CD8 responses, missing private and CD4 specificities.

Unique molecular identifiers were affixed to single, distinct cDNA molecules. One entry per CDR3 protein results from TCRdb running MiXCR on the 5' RACE reads. The data hold 25,000 to 30,000 distinct CDR3 sequences, with over 5% observed a single time. The V and J ends lost 1 base and 4 bases respectively, with 10 bases between them. Germline-derived CDR1 and CDR2 are SGHVS and FNYEAQ. CDR3 length: 14 residues. This receptor was obtained from an adult who was a healthcare worker with PCR-confirmed SARS-CoV-2 infection or an uninfected control (not recorded which). The sequencing sample was made of whole blood. This chain connects TRBV7-6 to TRBJ2-5; either TRBD1 or TRBD2 may fit D (5 bases each). This chain's CDR3 is CASSLGQGVETQYF. In DNA form, the CDR3 reads TGTGCCAGCAGCTTAGGGCAGGGAGTAGAGACCCAGTACTTC. Full variable domain (outside the CDR3, taken from reference TRBV7-6 and TRBJ2-5): GAGVSQSPRYKVTKRGQDVALRCDPISGHVSLYWYRQALGQGPEFLTYFNYEAQQDKSGLPNDRFSAERPEGSISTLTIQRTEQRDSAMYRCASSLGQGVETQYFGPGTRLLVL.